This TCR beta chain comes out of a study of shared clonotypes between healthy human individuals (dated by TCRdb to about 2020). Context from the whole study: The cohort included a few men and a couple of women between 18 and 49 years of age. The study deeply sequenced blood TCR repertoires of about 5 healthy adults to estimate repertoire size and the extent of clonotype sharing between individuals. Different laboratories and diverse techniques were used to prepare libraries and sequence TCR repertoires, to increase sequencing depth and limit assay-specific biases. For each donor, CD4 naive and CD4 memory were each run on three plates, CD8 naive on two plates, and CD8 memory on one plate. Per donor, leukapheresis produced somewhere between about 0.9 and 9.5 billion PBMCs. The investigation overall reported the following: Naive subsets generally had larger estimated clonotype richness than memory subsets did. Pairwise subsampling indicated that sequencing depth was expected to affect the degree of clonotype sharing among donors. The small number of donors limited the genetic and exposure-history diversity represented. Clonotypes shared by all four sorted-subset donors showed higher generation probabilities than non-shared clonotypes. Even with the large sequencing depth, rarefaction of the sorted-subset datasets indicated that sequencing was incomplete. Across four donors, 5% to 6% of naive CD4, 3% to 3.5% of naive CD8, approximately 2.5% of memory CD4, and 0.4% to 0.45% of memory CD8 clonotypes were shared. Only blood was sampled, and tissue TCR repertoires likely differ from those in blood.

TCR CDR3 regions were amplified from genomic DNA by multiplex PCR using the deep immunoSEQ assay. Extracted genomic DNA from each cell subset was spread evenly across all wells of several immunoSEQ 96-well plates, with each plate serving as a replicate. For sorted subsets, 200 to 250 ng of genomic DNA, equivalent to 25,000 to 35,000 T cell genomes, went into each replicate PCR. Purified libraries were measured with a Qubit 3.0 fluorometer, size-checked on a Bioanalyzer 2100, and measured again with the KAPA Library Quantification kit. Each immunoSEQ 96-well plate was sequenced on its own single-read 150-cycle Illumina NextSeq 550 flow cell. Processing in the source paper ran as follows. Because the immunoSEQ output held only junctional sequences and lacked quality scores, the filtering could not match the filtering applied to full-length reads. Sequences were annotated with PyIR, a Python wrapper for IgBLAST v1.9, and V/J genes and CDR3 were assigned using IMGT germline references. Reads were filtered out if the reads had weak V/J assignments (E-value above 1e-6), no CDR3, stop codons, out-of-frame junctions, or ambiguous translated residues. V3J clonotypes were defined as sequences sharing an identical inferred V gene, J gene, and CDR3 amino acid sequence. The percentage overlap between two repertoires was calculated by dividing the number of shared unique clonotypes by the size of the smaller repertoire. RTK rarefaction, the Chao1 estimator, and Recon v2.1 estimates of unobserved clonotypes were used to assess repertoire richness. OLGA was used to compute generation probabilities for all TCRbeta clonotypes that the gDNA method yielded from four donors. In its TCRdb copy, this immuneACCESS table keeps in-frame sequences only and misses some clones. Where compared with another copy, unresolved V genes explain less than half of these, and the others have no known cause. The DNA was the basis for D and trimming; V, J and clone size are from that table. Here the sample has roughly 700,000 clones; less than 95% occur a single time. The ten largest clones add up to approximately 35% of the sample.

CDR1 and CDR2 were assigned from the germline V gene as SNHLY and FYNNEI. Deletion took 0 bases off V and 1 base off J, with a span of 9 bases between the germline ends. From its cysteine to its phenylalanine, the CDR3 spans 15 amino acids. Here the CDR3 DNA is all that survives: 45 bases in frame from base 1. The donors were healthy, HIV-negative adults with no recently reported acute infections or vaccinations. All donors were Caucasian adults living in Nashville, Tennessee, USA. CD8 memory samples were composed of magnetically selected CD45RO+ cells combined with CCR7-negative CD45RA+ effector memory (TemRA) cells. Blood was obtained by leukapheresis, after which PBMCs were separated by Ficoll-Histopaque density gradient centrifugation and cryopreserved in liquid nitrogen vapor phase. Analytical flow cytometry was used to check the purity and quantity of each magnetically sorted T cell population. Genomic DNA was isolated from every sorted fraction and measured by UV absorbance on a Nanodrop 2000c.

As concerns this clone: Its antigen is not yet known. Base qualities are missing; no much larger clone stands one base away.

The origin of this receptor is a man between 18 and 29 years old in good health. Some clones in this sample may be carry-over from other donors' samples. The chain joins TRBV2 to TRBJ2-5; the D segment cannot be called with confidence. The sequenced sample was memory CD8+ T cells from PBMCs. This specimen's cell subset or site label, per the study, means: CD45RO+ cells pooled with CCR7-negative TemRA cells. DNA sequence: TGTGCCAGCAGTGAAGCGGTTACAGCCCAAGAGACCCAGTACTTC. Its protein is CASSEAVTAQETQYF.